A selection of T cell receptor beta chains follows, all from one sample in a study of T-cell reconstitution after alpha-beta-depleted transplantation in children. MiXCR, run by TCRdb on the PCR reads, gives a single entry per CDR3 protein. The table has roughly 310,000 distinct CDR3 sequences, more than 20% seen once. Source: PBMCs, mostly from graft donor cells, taken 180 days after TCRalphabeta/CD19-depleted stem cell transplant. These receptors came from a male patient aged 5 to 17 who had a stem cell transplant for acute lymphoblastic leukemia, so the T cells may come from the graft donor. Both conserved end residues are part of each CDR3. The D gene is left open where the match is weak. A clone size is listed for some rows: how often the clone was seen (once, few, many), or a class if it is expanded.

v_gene	d_gene	abundance	j_gene	CDR3nt	CDR3aa
TRBV16	-	-	TRBJ1-5	TGTGCCAGCAGCCAATGGGGTGGGGATCAGCCCCAGCATTTT	CASSQWGGDQPQHF
TRBV6-5	TRBD2	-	TRBJ2-5	TGTGCCAGCAGTTTACTAGCGGGAGAAGTTCAAGAGACCCAGTACTTC	CASSLLAGEVQETQYF
TRBV7-2	-	few	TRBJ1-2	TGTGCCAGCAGCTCCCCGGGGGGGCGCAGGTGGGGCTATGGCTACACCTTC	CASSSPGGRRWGYGYTF
TRBV4-1	-	-	TRBJ2-3	TGCGCCAGCAGCCAAGATCGGCCCCGGGACATATCCCGCACAGATACGCAGTATTTT	CASSQDRPRDISRTDTQYF
TRBV27	TRBD2	-	TRBJ2-1	TGTGCCAGCAGTTTCACGAGCGGGATCTCCTACAATGAGCAGTTCTTC	CASSFTSGISYNEQFF
TRBV20-1	-	few	TRBJ2-3	TGCAGTGCGATGCGGGGCCTCACAGATACGCAGTATTTT	CSAMRGLTDTQYF
TRBV2	-	few	TRBJ2-1	TGTGCCAGCAGGGTTTTATACAATGAGCAGTTCTTC	CASRVLYNEQFF
TRBV12-3/TRBV12-4	TRBD2	few	TRBJ2-1	TGTGCCAGCAGTTTATTTAGCGGGAGTGCGAATGAGCAGTTCTTC	CASSLFSGSANEQFF
TRBV27	-	-	TRBJ2-2	TGTGCCAGCAGTTTAACAGAGGTGAACACCGGGGAGCTGTTTTTT	CASSLTEVNTGELFF
TRBV5-1	TRBD2	once	TRBJ2-5	TGCGCCAGCAGCAATGGACTAGCGTCAAAAGAGACCCAGTACTTC	CASSNGLASKETQYF
TRBV20-1	-	many	TRBJ2-7	TGCAGTGCTCGTGACACGGGCAACGAGCAGTACTTC	CSARDTGNEQYF
TRBV4-2	-	-	TRBJ1-3	TGTGCCAGCAGCCAAGATAAACAGGGTGGAAACACCATATATTTT	CASSQDKQGGNTIYF
TRBV15	TRBD2	-	TRBJ2-1	TGTGCCACCAGCAGAGGTCCGGGACTATCAAGACCCAGCTCCTACAATGAGCAGTTCTTC	CATSRGPGLSRPSSYNEQFF
TRBV9	TRBD1	-	TRBJ1-2	TGTGCCAGCAGCGCGACGTCGGGACAGGGGATTAACTATGGCTACACCTTC	CASSATSGQGINYGYTF
TRBV11-2	TRBD2	few	TRBJ2-1	TGTGCCAGCAGCTCACCGGGACTAGCGGGAGGAGGTGAGCAGTTCTTC	CASSSPGLAGGGEQFF
TRBV10-2	-	few	TRBJ1-4	TGCGCCAGCAGTGAGGGGGCAACTAATGAAAAACTGTTTTTT	CASSEGATNEKLFF
TRBV11-1	TRBD1	few	TRBJ1-6	TGTGCCAGCAGCCCCGAATACCTGGGACAGGGGGCGCGGTCACCCCTCCACTTT	CASSPEYLGQGARSPLHF
TRBV2	-	few	TRBJ2-3	TGTGCCAGCAGGTTTCAAGCGGGTAGCACAGATACGCAGTATTTT	CASRFQAGSTDTQYF
TRBV5-1	-	-	TRBJ2-3	TGCGCCAGCAGCCAACGCAGGGGTACGGGCACAGATACGCAGTATTTT	CASSQRRGTGTDTQYF
TRBV4-1	-	-	TRBJ2-7	TGCGCCAGCAGCCACCTCGGAAGGGGGAGCTCCTACGAGCAGTACTTC	CASSHLGRGSSYEQYF
TRBV29-1	-	-	TRBJ2-7	TGCAGCGTTGCGAGCGGCTCCTACGAGCAGTACTTC	CSVASGSYEQYF
TRBV6-2/TRBV6-3	-	-	TRBJ2-5	TGTGCCAGCAGAAAGATCGAGACCCAGTACTTC	CASRKIETQYF
TRBV20-1	TRBD2	once	TRBJ2-3	TGCAGTGCTAGAATGGGGGGGGAGACAGATACGCAGTATTTT	CSARMGGETDTQYF
TRBV5-1	TRBD1	-	TRBJ2-1	TGCGCCAGCAGCTTGTCCGCCGGGACAGGGAATTTTGGTCTGTTCTTC	CASSLSAGTGNFGLFF
TRBV9	TRBD2	-	TRBJ2-3	TGTGCCAGCAGCAGGGAGGGAGTCACAGATACGCAGTATTTT	CASSREGVTDTQYF
TRBV6-6	-	-	TRBJ2-7	TGTGCCAGCAGCGTGGGACGCTACGAGCAGTACTTC	CASSVGRYEQYF
TRBV5-5	TRBD2	-	TRBJ2-1	TGTGCCAGCAGCTTGACCGGGACTAAGGGCTACAATGAGCAGTTCTTC	CASSLTGTKGYNEQFF
TRBV5-1	TRBD1	-	TRBJ2-7	TGCGCCAGCAGCCGGGGACAGGGGGCCCCTCTTCCCTACGAGCAGTACTTC	CASSRGQGAPLPYEQYF
TRBV6-2/TRBV6-3	TRBD2	few	TRBJ2-1	TGTGCCAGCACTAGCGGGACTCACAATGAGCAGTTCTTC	CASTSGTHNEQFF
TRBV4-2	TRBD2	many	TRBJ2-7	TGTGCCAGCAGCCAAGATCGGGGGAGGGCCTACGAGCAGTACTTC	CASSQDRGRAYEQYF
TRBV4-2	TRBD1	-	TRBJ1-6	TGTGCCAGCAGCCAAGTCGACAGGGGTAATTCACCCCTCCACTTT	CASSQVDRGNSPLHF
TRBV24-1	-	-	TRBJ2-1	TGTGCCACCAGTGCCGCGGGACTCTCAAACAATGAGCAGTTCTTC	CATSAAGLSNNEQFF
TRBV7-9	-	-	TRBJ1-2	TGTGCCAGCAGCCAGGCAGGGGATCTCTATGGCTACACCTTC	CASSQAGDLYGYTF
TRBV12-3/TRBV12-4	-	-	TRBJ2-1	TGTGCCAGCAATAAGGGTGCGTTTCACAATGAGCAGTTCTTC	CASNKGAFHNEQFF
TRBV27	TRBD2	-	TRBJ2-1	TGTGCCAGCAGTCCTCTCTTGCGGGAGCTTGTCAATGAGCAGTTCTTC	CASSPLLRELVNEQFF